Listed here are 27 T cell receptor beta chains from one sample, sequenced in a study of technical replicates of blood from four donors. This table comes from immunoSEQ multiplex PCR, and its TCRdb copy is limited to in-frame clones, with some not included. The sample carries 45,000 to 55,000 clones, 94% recorded once. Material for sequencing was T cells isolated from PBMCs. The receptor set was obtained from a human donor in good health.

The rearrangement uses TRBV6-5 and TRBJ1-2, with 7 bases aligning to TRBD1. This CDR3 spans 13 amino acids. CDR1 and CDR2 from the germline V gene are MNHEY and SVGAGI. V dropped 7 bases and J dropped 4; count of bases not matched to a gene: 6. Here the CDR3 reads CASTPDRFYGYTF. DNA of the CDR3: TGTGCCAGCACCCCGGACAGGTTCTATGGCTACACCTTC.

This rearrangement joins TRBV28 to TRBJ1-2; tentative D call: TRBD1 (6 bases). V dropped 7 bases and J dropped 5 bases, with 14 bases sitting between them. The CDR3 spans 13 residues. Germline V gene data show CDR1 as MDHEN and CDR2 as SYDVKM. As DNA, the CDR3 is TGTGCCAGCAAGCGGGGGGGGCTTTATGGCTACACCTTC. It specifies CASKRGGLYGYTF.

The rearrangement links TRBV5-1 to TRBJ2-7; D is ambiguous. CDR3 size: 13 residues. The germline V gene encodes CDR1 SGHRS and CDR2 YFSETQ. With 0 bases removed from V and 1 base from J, the gap between germline ends came to 5 bases. The DNA for the CDR3 is TGCGCCAGCAGCTTGGATCGTTCCTACGAGCAGTACTTC. Its translation is CASSLDRSYEQYF.

This rearrangement joins TRBV5-4 to TRBJ2-7; D possibly corresponds to TRBD1 (6 bases). Per germline, CDR1 SGHNT and CDR2 YYREEE (reference sequence). Trimming took 2 bases from V and 0 from J, leaving 12 bases between them. CDR3 size: 15 residues. The CDR3 nucleotides read TGTGCCAGCAGCTTAGGGGGTCCCCTCTCCTACGAGCAGTACTTC. As protein: CASSLGGPLSYEQYF.

This chain joins TRBV7-6 and TRBJ2-7; 7 bases align to TRBD2. Germline trimming cut 4 bases from V and 3 bases from J; bases unmatched to any gene: 9. This CDR3 is built from 15 residues. Per germline, CDR1 SGHVS and CDR2 FNYEAQ. Here the CDR3 DNA reads TGTGCCAGCAGCTCCCCCGGGGGGAACGGCTACGAGCAGTACTTC. Translating gives CASSSPGGNGYEQYF.

This chain connects TRBV5-6 to TRBJ2-7, with D maybe TRBD2 (5 bases). Trimming cost V 1 base and J 3 bases, with 8 bases left between them. CDR3 length equals 13 residues. CDR1 and CDR2 (germline): SGHDT, YYEEEE. CDR3: CASSLFGGYEQYF. The CDR3 coding sequence is TGTGCCAGCAGCTTGTTTGGAGGCTACGAGCAGTACTTC.

The chain recombines TRBV7-8 with TRBJ2-2; 14 nucleotides align to TRBD2. The CDR3 totals 17 residues. J was trimmed by 5 bases and V by 5 bases; bases with no gene match: 7. CDR1 and CDR2 (germline): SGHVS, FQNEAQ. CDR3 coding DNA: TGTGCCAGCAGCCGACTAGCGGGGGGGCTTGGGACCGGGGAGCTGTTTTTT. Protein sequence: CASSRLAGGLGTGELFF.

Here the CDR3 DNA reads TGCAGCGTTGAAGATCCTTTCGGGAGTAAGGCAGATACGCAGTATTTT. Its protein product is CSVEDPFGSKADTQYF. V gene TRBV29-1 combines with J gene TRBJ2-3, with D possibly being TRBD2 (6 bases). V was pared by 0 bases and J by 4 bases, with 17 bases between. This CDR3 is 16 amino acids long. CDR1 and CDR2 (germline): SQVTM, ANQGSEA.

V is TRBV11-2 and J is TRBJ2-7; D may be TRBD2 (5 bases). V gave up 1 base and J gave up 4 bases, with 14 bases separating them. CDR1 is SGHAT, CDR2 FQNNGV, per germline. The CDR3 is 15 amino acids. CDR3 nucleotides: TGTGCCAGCAGCTTAGGTCTGGGATCGGGGTACGAGCAGTACTTC. Protein sequence: CASSLGLGSGYEQYF.

In its sample, this clone was seen once. This chain joins TRBV6-5 and TRBJ1-2; TRBD1 matches 7 bases. The germline gives CDR1 MNHEY, CDR2 SVGAGI. CDR3 length: 13 amino acids. With V trimmed by 3 bases and J by 5 bases, 3 bases remained unmatched. The CDR3: CASSYAGGYGYTF. In DNA form, the CDR3 reads TGTGCCAGCAGTTATGCAGGGGGGTATGGCTACACCTTC.

V gene TRBV5-1 combines with J gene TRBJ1-2, with D possibly TRBD1 on 5 matching bases. The CDR3 has 14 amino acids. The V end lost 1 base, the J end lost 5 bases, and 12 bases lay between the germline ends. Germline CDR1 and CDR2: SGHRS and YFSETQ. This chain's CDR3 is CASSLRRDSYGYTF. The CDR3 nucleotides are TGCGCCAGCAGCTTGCGGAGGGACTCGTATGGCTACACCTTC. The whole variable domain, remainder taken from reference TRBV5-1 and TRBJ1-2, is KAGVTQTPRYLIKTRGQQVTLSCSPISGHRSVSWYQQTPGQGLQFLFEYFSETQRNKGNFPGRFSGRQFSNSRSEMNVSTLELGDSALYLCASSLRRDSYGYTFGSGTRLTVV.

The rearrangement joins TRBV9 to TRBJ2-3; D uncertain. The V and J ends lost 2 bases and 6 bases respectively, with 13 bases between them. The germline gives CDR1 SGDLS, CDR2 YYNGEE. This CDR3 is built from 14 residues. The CDR3 region is CASSVSHTRDTQYF. CDR3 nucleotides: TGTGCCAGCAGCGTCAGTCACACCAGGGATACGCAGTATTTT.

The V call is TRBV7-8, the J call TRBJ2-5; 9 bases are a match to TRBD2. Germline-derived CDR1 and CDR2 are SGHVS and FQNEAQ. After removal of 2 bases from V and 1 base from J, the junction contained 5 bases not matched to a gene. The CDR3 has 16 residues. The chain's CDR3 is CASSLTRGGLQETQYF. In DNA form, the CDR3 reads TGTGCCAGCAGCTTAACGCGGGGGGGCCTCCAAGAGACCCAGTACTTC. Looking up the rest from reference TRBV7-8 and TRBJ2-5 gives the full variable domain: GAGVSQSPRYKVAKRGQDVALRCDPISGHVSLFWYQQALGQGPEFLTYFQNEAQLDKSGLPSDRFFAERPEGSVSTLKIQRTQQEDSAVYLCASSLTRGGLQETQYFGPGTRLLVL.

The V and J genes are TRBV7-9 and TRBJ1-1, with 8 bases that match TRBD1. CDR1 is SEHNR and CDR2 is FQNEAQ in the germline V gene (reference sequence). V lost 5 bases to trimming and J lost 4 bases; unmatched junction nucleotides: 6. The CDR3 length is 14 residues. CDR3 coding DNA: TGTGCCAGCAGCCGATTGGACAGGGCCACTGAAGCTTTCTTT. As protein: CASSRLDRATEAFF.

This rearrangement joins TRBV5-1 to TRBJ1-1; a weak D match, TRBD1 (5 bases). Looked up from germline, CDR1 is SGHRS and CDR2 is YFSETQ. The CDR3 loop spans 13 amino acids. Deletions cut 2 bases from V and 8 bases from J, with 13 bases between. CDR3 in DNA: TGCGCCAGCAGCTTATTTTCAGGGCCCGAAGCTTTCTTT. Residues: CASSLFSGPEAFF.

This clone was counted once. The V gene is TRBV28, the J gene TRBJ2-2, with 8 bases matching TRBD1. The CDR3 covers 14 residues. Germline V gives CDR1 MDHEN, CDR2 SYDVKM. V shed 5 bases, J shed 4 bases, and the junction held 3 bases outside the gene matches. The CDR3 region is CASSGTGGTGELFF. In nucleotides, the CDR3 is TGTGCCAGCAGTGGAACAGGGGGCACCGGGGAGCTGTTTTTT.

The chain joins TRBV19 to TRBJ1-5; TRBD1 aligns across 8 bases. This CDR3 is built from 14 residues. V shed 5 bases, J shed 4 bases, and the junction held 4 bases outside the gene matches. CDR1 is LNHDA, CDR2 SQIVND, per germline (reference sequence). The CDR3 loop reads CASSLGTGNQPQHF. The CDR3, as DNA: TGTGCCAGTAGTCTCGGGACAGGTAATCAGCCCCAGCATTTT. Full variable domain (missing parts from reference TRBV19 and TRBJ1-5): DGGITQSPKYLFRKEGQNVTLSCEQNLNHDAMYWYRQDPGQGLRLIYYSQIVNDFQKGDIAEGYSVSREKKESFPLTVTSAQKNPTAFYLCASSLGTGNQPQHFGDGTRLSIL.

J is TRBJ1-1 and V is TRBV18, with 7 bases that match TRBD1. Trimming removed 5 bases from V and 5 bases from J; junction bases left unmatched: 11. The CDR3 consists of 15 residues. Germline loops: CDR1 KGHSH, CDR2 LQKENI. CDR3 sequence reads: CASSSEGGARTEAFF. The CDR3 DNA is TGTGCCAGCTCATCCGAAGGGGGCGCTCGGACTGAAGCTTTCTTT.

The chain has TRBV15 and TRBJ1-2; no reliable D call. The germline CDR1 and CDR2 sequences are LNHNV and YYDKDF (reference sequence). V shed 4 bases and J shed 2 bases, with 11 bases lying between them. CDR3 size: 14 residues. The CDR3 nucleotides read TGTGCCACCAGCATCGATAACTTAAACTATGGCTACACCTTC. Its translation: CATSIDNLNYGYTF.

The chain uses TRBV6-5 and TRBJ2-7, with TRBD1 identical over 9 bases. V was clipped by 10 bases and J by 5 bases; unmatched bases: 6. Per germline, CDR1 MNHEY and CDR2 SVGAGI. This CDR3 has 12 amino acids. CDR3 nucleotides: TGTGCCACCGGGACAGGGTCCCACGAGCAGTACTTC. Its protein product is CATGTGSHEQYF.

The chain joins TRBV13 to TRBJ2-2, with D possibly being TRBD2 (6 bases). V was shortened by 2 bases and J by 5 bases, with 15 bases between the two germline ends. The CDR3 covers 16 residues. Germline V gene sequence: CDR1 PRHDT, CDR2 FYEKMQ (reference sequence). CDR3 protein: CASSLWGGDRTGELFF. The CDR3 DNA sequence: TGTGCCAGCAGCTTATGGGGCGGGGACCGTACCGGGGAGCTGTTTTTT.

This chain joins TRBV10-3 and TRBJ2-1; 9 positions match TRBD2. The CDR3 is made up of 14 amino acids. Germline V gene sequence: CDR1 ENHRY, CDR2 SYGVKD. The V segment lost 10 bases and the J segment 5 bases; nucleotides outside the gene matches: 9. CDR3 sequence reads: CATWGSGRDNEQFF. CDR3 nucleotide sequence: TGTGCCACCTGGGGTAGCGGGAGAGACAATGAGCAGTTCTTC.

The chain combines TRBV5-1 with TRBJ2-2; 12 bases are a match to TRBD2. The J segment lost 5 bases and the V segment lost 9 bases, leaving 8 bases of the junction unmatched. Germline V gene sequence: CDR1 SGHRS, CDR2 YFSETQ. The CDR3 runs to 15 residues. CDR3 in DNA: TGCGCCACCAGATCGACTAGCGGGGGAACCGGGGAGCTGTTTTTT. It codes for CATRSTSGGTGELFF.

The table lists this clone with a count of one. The chain employs TRBV29-1 and TRBJ1-4; perhaps TRBD1 as D (6 bases). Trimming removed 5 bases at V and 6 bases at J, with 13 bases between. The CDR3 totals 13 residues. The germline V gene has CDR1 SQVTM and CDR2 ANQGSEA. The CDR3 is CSVLTGWDEKLFF. DNA for the CDR3: TGCAGCGTTCTTACAGGGTGGGATGAAAAACTGTTTTTT.

This rearrangement joins TRBV6-5 to TRBJ2-3; weak D call: TRBD2 (6 bases). This CDR3 has 14 amino acids. Germline CDR1 MNHEY, CDR2 SVGAGI. The ends were cut back, 2 bases at V and 3 bases at J, with 9 bases in the middle. The chain's CDR3 is CASSYGGITDTQYF. In nucleotides, the CDR3 is TGTGCCAGCAGTTACGGCGGGATAACAGATACGCAGTATTTT.

J is TRBJ1-4 and V is TRBV5-6, with 10 bases fitting TRBD1. V lost 3 bases to trimming and J lost 2 bases; unmatched junction nucleotides: 4. The CDR3 is 16 residues long. Germline V gene sequence: CDR1 SGHDT, CDR2 YYEEEE. This CDR3 reads CASSSGTGATNEKLFF. The CDR3 region has the DNA TGTGCCAGCAGCTCCGGGACAGGGGCGACTAATGAAAAACTGTTTTTT.

The chain combines TRBV18 with TRBJ2-4; TRBD2 might be the D (5 bases). Trimming shortened V by 3 bases and J by 6 bases, and 18 bases separated the two germline ends. Germline CDR1 reads KGHSH; CDR2 reads LQKENI. The CDR3 has 16 residues. This chain's CDR3 is CASSPEVRPGVNIQYF. In DNA form, the CDR3 reads TGTGCCAGCTCACCGGAGGTCAGGCCTGGGGTAAACATTCAGTACTTC.